What follows describes a single T cell receptor (beta chain). Some clones are missing from TCRdb's copy, which holds only in-frame ones; the method was immunoSEQ multiplex PCR. The data show roughly 110,000 clones, about 89% seen once. Trimming cost V 6 bases and J 1 base, with 12 bases left between them. This CDR3 is 14 amino acids long. Germline lookup yields CDR1 KGHSH and CDR2 LQKENI. This entry comes from a study of blood T cell repertoires in COVID-19. Overall study: Samples of COVID-19 (acute and convalescent) were obtained from the United States, Italy and Spain. T cells, B-cell-depleted T cells, or PBMCs supplied cDNA or gDNA.

This chain links TRBV18 with TRBJ1-1; D may be TRBD1 (6 bases). Sequencing input: peripheral blood. The sequence derives from a human donor with acute or convalescent COVID-19. The donor label of this sample is uncertain. The CDR3 protein is CASSGQRENTEAFF. For the CDR3, the DNA is TGTGCCAGCTCCGGACAGCGCGAGAACACTGAAGCTTTCTTT.